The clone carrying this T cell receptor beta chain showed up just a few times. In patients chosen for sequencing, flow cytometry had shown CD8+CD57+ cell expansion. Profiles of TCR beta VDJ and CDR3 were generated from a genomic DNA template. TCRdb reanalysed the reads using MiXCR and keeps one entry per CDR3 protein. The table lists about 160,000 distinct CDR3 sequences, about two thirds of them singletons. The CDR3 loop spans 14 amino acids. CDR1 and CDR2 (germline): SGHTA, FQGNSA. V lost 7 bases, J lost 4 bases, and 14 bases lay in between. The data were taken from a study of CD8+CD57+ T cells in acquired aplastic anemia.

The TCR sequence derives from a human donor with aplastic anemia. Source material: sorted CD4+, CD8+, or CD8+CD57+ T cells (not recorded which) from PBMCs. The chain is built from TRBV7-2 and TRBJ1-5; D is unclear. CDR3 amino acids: CASTLFQRNQPQHF. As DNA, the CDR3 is TGTGCCAGCACCCTCTTCCAAAGGAATCAGCCCCAGCATTTT. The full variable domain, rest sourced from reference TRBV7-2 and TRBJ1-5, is GAGVSQSPSNKVTEKGKDVELRCDPISGHTALYWYRQSLGQGLEFLIYFQGNSAPDKSGLPSDRFSAERTGGSVSTLTIQRTQQEDSAVYLCASTLFQRNQPQHFGDGTRLSIL.